Following are 28 T cell receptor beta chains from one sample sequenced in a study of technical replicates of blood from a handful of donors. Produced via immunoSEQ multiplex PCR; TCRdb's table is partial and in-frame only. The repertoire holds 85,000 to 100,000 clones, with nearly 97% as singletons. The sequencing sample was made of T cells isolated from PBMCs. The receptors shown here come from a human donor in good health.

This rearrangement joins TRBV6-4 to TRBJ2-5; 12 bases agree with TRBD2. Germline CDR1 is MRHNA and CDR2 is SNTAGT. V lost 4 bases and J lost 4; bases outside the gene matches: 1. The CDR3 is 14 amino acids. This chain's CDR3 is CASSASGGAETQYF. The CDR3, as DNA: TGTGCCAGCAGTGCTAGCGGGGGGGCAGAGACCCAGTACTTC.

The rearrangement links TRBV10-1 to TRBJ1-2; a possible D gene is TRBD1 (6 bases). V was shortened by 6 bases and J by 4 bases, with 18 bases between the two germline ends. Germline V gives CDR1 WNHNN, CDR2 SYGVQD (reference sequence). The CDR3 sequence is 15 residues long. CDR3 nucleotides: TGCGCCAGCAGCGAAAACAGGGAAGGAGGCTATGGCTACACCTTC. The encoded protein is CASSENREGGYGYTF.

V gene TRBV10-1 combines with J gene TRBJ2-7; 8 bases match TRBD2. Unmatched junction bases numbered 5, after V lost 0 bases and J lost 4 bases. This CDR3 contains 15 residues. Germline-derived CDR1 and CDR2 are WNHNN and SYGVQD (reference sequence). CDR3 protein: CASSESGTSDYEQYF. CDR3 DNA: TGCGCCAGCAGTGAGTCCGGGACTAGTGATTACGAGCAGTACTTC.

The chain combines TRBV30 with TRBJ1-1; D gene uncertain. V was trimmed by 2 bases and J by 0 bases, leaving 13 bases between them. Germline values: CDR1 GTSNPN, CDR2 SVGIG (reference sequence). The CDR3 extends over 15 amino acids. CDR3 loop: CAWSLRLIMNTEAFF. The DNA of the CDR3 is TGTGCCTGGAGTCTCAGACTGATTATGAACACTGAAGCTTTCTTT.

The chain combines TRBV2 with TRBJ2-5, with 8 bases aligning to TRBD2. The CDR3 covers 12 residues. V gave up 10 bases and J gave up 5 bases; unmatched junction bases: 6. CDR1 and CDR2 from the germline V gene are SNHLY and FYNNEI. CDR3 residues: CATGGVEETQYF. The DNA for the CDR3 is TGTGCCACGGGAGGGGTTGAGGAGACCCAGTACTTC.

This chain connects TRBV7-8 to TRBJ1-2; possibly TRBD1 for D (6 bases). The CDR3 totals 17 residues. Trimming left V 2 bases short and J 3 bases short, with 19 bases between. Germline V gene data show CDR1 as SGHVS and CDR2 as FQNEAQ. CDR3 residues: CASSLPGGAGFDYGYTF. The CDR3 bases are TGTGCCAGCAGCTTACCGGGGGGGGCCGGGTTTGACTATGGCTACACCTTC.

V and J are TRBV30 and TRBJ2-3; TRBD1 is a possible D gene (6 bases). V lost 5 bases to trimming and J lost 7 bases, with 13 bases between them. This CDR3 comprises 12 residues. Germline V CDR1 and CDR2: GTSNPN, SVGIG (reference sequence). The CDR3 region has the DNA TGTGCCTGGGGACAGTTCTCGAATACGCAGTATTTT. Translating gives CAWGQFSNTQYF. Full variable domain (outside the CDR3, taken from reference TRBV30 and TRBJ2-3): SQTIHQWPATLVQPVGSPLSLECTVEGTSNPNLYWYRQAAGRGLQLLFYSVGIGQISSEVPQNLSASRPQDRQFILSSKKLLLSDSGFYLCAWGQFSNTQYFGPGTRLTVL.

The CDR3 nucleotides read TGTGCCAGCTCACCAAACGAAGGGTCGGGGAACTATGGCTACACCTTC. This translates into CASSPNEGSGNYGYTF. The chain combines TRBV18 with TRBJ1-2; D not certain. The germline V and J ends were trimmed by 2 bases and 2 bases, with 15 bases remaining between them. The V gene's germline CDR1 is KGHSH and CDR2 LQKENI. The CDR3 loop spans 16 amino acids.

The V and J genes are TRBV29-1 and TRBJ1-4; possible D gene TRBD1, 6 bases. The CDR3 consists of 14 residues. Germline CDR1 reads SQVTM; CDR2 reads ANQGSEA. V lost 7 bases to trimming and J lost 6 bases, with 18 bases between them. In nucleotides, the CDR3 is TGCAGCGGAGGGGGAGGGTCAGGGGATGAAAAACTGTTTTTT. Translated, it gives CSGGGGSGDEKLFF.

V is TRBV5-5 and J is TRBJ1-6; 7 nucleotides agree with TRBD1. The CDR3 is made up of 16 amino acids. V trimming: 4 bases; J trimming: 12 bases; junction bases outside the gene matches: 16. Germline CDR1 and CDR2: SGHKS and YYEKEE (reference sequence). DNA of the CDR3: TGTGCCAGCAGCCTGACCCCCGGGACAGAATTACGACCCCTCCACTTT. As protein: CASSLTPGTELRPLHF.

This chain joins TRBV19 and TRBJ1-5; D ambiguous. V was clipped by 5 bases and J by 3 bases, with 14 bases between them. Looked up from germline, CDR1 is LNHDA and CDR2 is SQIVND (reference sequence). The CDR3 sequence is 15 residues long. CDR3 sequence (DNA): TGTGCCAGTAGTGGTATCTTCGGGGACAATCAGCCCCAGCATTTT. Its protein product is CASSGIFGDNQPQHF.

The chain links TRBV14 to TRBJ1-4; 9 bases agree with TRBD1. J lost 15 bases, V lost 4 bases, and 12 bases had no gene match. Germline V lookup: CDR1 SGHDN, CDR2 FVKESK. The CDR3 loop spans 14 amino acids. The CDR3 protein is CASSRGQGRSGVFF. The CDR3 coding sequence is TGTGCCAGCAGCCGGGGACAGGGAAGGAGCGGAGTGTTTTTT.

The gene calls are TRBV18 and TRBJ1-5; D uncertain. The CDR3 totals 12 residues. Trimming stripped 5 bases from V and 5 bases from J, with 7 bases between. Germline-derived CDR1 and CDR2 are KGHSH and LQKENI. The CDR3 is CASSGPDQPQHF. In DNA form, the CDR3 reads TGTGCCAGCTCAGGTCCGGATCAGCCCCAGCATTTT.

This chain uses TRBV4-2 with TRBJ2-7; 10 bases line up with TRBD2. The ends lost 1 base at V and 6 bases at J; junction bases unmatched: 9. CDR1 is LGHNA, CDR2 YNFKEQ, per germline. This CDR3 is 16 amino acids long. CDR3: CASSQVGLAGVCEQYF. The DNA of the CDR3 is TGTGCCAGCAGCCAAGTAGGGCTAGCGGGAGTCTGCGAGCAGTACTTC.

The DNA for the CDR3 is TGTGCCAGCAGTTCACCGACAGGCCTGCAGTATTTT. Its protein is CASSSPTGLQYF. The chain carries TRBV9 and TRBJ2-3; D perhaps matches TRBD1 (6 bases). CDR1 is SGDLS and CDR2 is YYNGEE in the germline V gene. This CDR3 contains 12 residues. Deletions cut 5 bases from V and 11 bases from J, with 15 bases between.

This clone was counted once. The rearrangement joins TRBV19 to TRBJ1-5, with 10 bases that match TRBD1. Trimming at V came to 9 bases and at J to 0 bases, leaving 14 bases not matched to a gene. Germline CDR1 is LNHDA and CDR2 is SQIVND (reference sequence). This CDR3 spans 18 amino acids. The CDR3 region is CASHLTGGSPYSNQPQHF. In DNA form, the CDR3 reads TGTGCCAGCCACCTGACAGGGGGCTCCCCTTATAGCAATCAGCCCCAGCATTTT. The variable domain in full, with the rest retrieved from reference TRBV19 and TRBJ1-5, is DGGITQSPKYLFRKEGQNVTLSCEQNLNHDAMYWYRQDPGQGLRLIYYSQIVNDFQKGDIAEGYSVSREKKESFPLTVTSAQKNPTAFYLCASHLTGGSPYSNQPQHFGDGTRLSIL.

The chain carries TRBV5-1 and TRBJ2-3; 8 positions match TRBD2. J was trimmed by 4 bases and V by 1 base; bases with no gene match: 8. CDR1 and CDR2 (germline): SGHRS, YFSETQ. This CDR3 contains 16 residues. Here the CDR3 reads CASSLPLAAGSDTQYF. The CDR3 region has the DNA TGCGCCAGCAGCTTGCCACTAGCGGCTGGCTCAGATACGCAGTATTTT. The full variable domain, with the rest looked up from reference TRBV5-1 and TRBJ2-3, is KAGVTQTPRYLIKTRGQQVTLSCSPISGHRSVSWYQQTPGQGLQFLFEYFSETQRNKGNFPGRFSGRQFSNSRSEMNVSTLELGDSALYLCASSLPLAAGSDTQYFGPGTRLTVL.

This chain uses TRBV6-1 with TRBJ1-1, with D unclear. In germline, CDR1 is MNHNS, CDR2 SASEGT. The germline V and J ends were trimmed by 7 bases and 0 bases, with 9 bases remaining between them. The CDR3 totals 13 residues. CDR3 nucleotides: TGTGCCAGCACTCCAGGCTTGAACACTGAAGCTTTCTTT. It yields the protein CASTPGLNTEAFF.

The chain combines TRBV25-1 with TRBJ2-7; D might be TRBD1 (5 bases). The CDR3 covers 17 residues. CDR1 is MGHDK, CDR2 SYGVNS, per germline. V was trimmed by 3 bases and J by 3 bases, leaving 21 bases between them. The CDR3 bases are TGTGCCAGCAGTGAGTCGGATAGAGGTGTGGGGCTCTACGAGCAGTACTTC. It codes for CASSESDRGVGLYEQYF.

The chain carries TRBV5-1 and TRBJ2-3; the D gene is possibly TRBD2 (5 bases). Trimming stripped 3 bases from V and 2 bases from J, with 16 bases between. CDR3 length equals 16 residues. Germline V gene data show CDR1 as SGHRS and CDR2 as YFSETQ. CDR3 in DNA: TGCGCCAGCAGCTCCCTCGGAGCGGAAAACACAGATACGCAGTATTTT. Translation gives CASSSLGAENTDTQYF.

The chain recombines TRBV27 with TRBJ1-4, with a tentative D call TRBD1 (5 bases). The V end was cut by 4 bases, the J end by 2 bases, with 8 bases between. The CDR3 is 14 amino acids. The germline CDR1 and CDR2 sequences are MNHEY and SMNVEV (reference sequence). CDR3 DNA sequence: TGTGCCAGCAGTTGGGGGGGGACTAATGAAAAACTGTTTTTT. It yields the protein CASSWGGTNEKLFF.

This chain connects TRBV4-2 to TRBJ2-1, with D possibly being TRBD2 (5 bases). The germline V and J ends were trimmed by 1 base and 7 bases, with 8 bases remaining between them. This CDR3 has 13 amino acids. CDR1 LGHNA and CDR2 YNFKEQ come from the germline V gene. The CDR3 DNA follows: TGTGCCAGCAGCCAAGGAGGGTATAATGAGCAGTTCTTC. It translates to CASSQGGYNEQFF.

The chain has TRBV14 and TRBJ2-6; 9 bases are a match to TRBD1. The CDR3 is made up of 18 amino acids. The germline gives CDR1 SGHDN, CDR2 FVKESK. V gave up 3 bases and J gave up 4 bases; unmatched junction bases: 10. The CDR3 loop is CASSQITGGAPGANVLTF. The DNA of the CDR3 is TGTGCCAGCAGCCAGATAACAGGGGGCGCACCCGGGGCCAACGTCCTGACTTTC.

The chain employs TRBV9 and TRBJ2-7; D unclear. Germline assignment: CDR1 SGDLS and CDR2 YYNGEE. The CDR3 has 13 residues. The ends were cut back, 0 bases at V and 5 bases at J, with 9 bases in the middle. The CDR3 coding sequence is TGTGCCAGCAGCGTAGGGGCAAGCCACGAGCAGTACTTC. Encoded protein: CASSVGASHEQYF.

The J gene is TRBJ2-7, the V gene TRBV5-5; tentative D call: TRBD1 (5 bases). The CDR3 contains 16 residues. The ends were cut back, 0 bases at V and 2 bases at J, with 15 bases in the middle. Germline V gene lookup returns CDR1 SGHKS and CDR2 YYEKEE (reference sequence). CDR3 in DNA: TGTGCCAGCAGCTTGGTAGGCAGGGCTCGGACCTACGAGCAGTACTTC. Translated, it gives CASSLVGRARTYEQYF.

The rearrangement links TRBV7-9 to TRBJ1-2; 8 nucleotides align to TRBD1. The CDR3 has 14 residues. The V segment lost 2 bases and the J segment 4 bases; nucleotides outside the gene matches: 3. CDR1 is SEHNR, CDR2 FQNEAQ, per germline (reference sequence). CDR3 DNA: TGTGCCAGCAGCTTACCAGGGGGCGGCTATGGCTACACCTTC. Protein product: CASSLPGGGYGYTF.

The sample holds one count of this clone. The chain carries TRBV10-2 and TRBJ2-1; 7 bases align to TRBD2. Germline lookup yields CDR1 WSHSY and CDR2 SAAADI. The V segment lost 4 bases and the J segment 1 base; nucleotides outside the gene matches: 1. The CDR3 is made up of 14 amino acids. CDR3 protein: CASSGGSSYNEQFF. DNA for the CDR3: TGCGCCAGCAGTGGCGGGAGTTCCTACAATGAGCAGTTCTTC.

V usage is TRBV2 and J usage is TRBJ2-3; 11 nucleotides align to TRBD2. The V gene end was trimmed by 6 bases and the J gene end by 1 base; junction bases not matched to a gene: 3. Germline lookup yields CDR1 SNHLY and CDR2 FYNNEI. This CDR3 contains 15 residues. CDR3 in amino acids: CASRMGLAGTDTQYF. CDR3 bases: TGTGCCAGCAGGATGGGACTAGCGGGCACAGATACGCAGTATTTT.